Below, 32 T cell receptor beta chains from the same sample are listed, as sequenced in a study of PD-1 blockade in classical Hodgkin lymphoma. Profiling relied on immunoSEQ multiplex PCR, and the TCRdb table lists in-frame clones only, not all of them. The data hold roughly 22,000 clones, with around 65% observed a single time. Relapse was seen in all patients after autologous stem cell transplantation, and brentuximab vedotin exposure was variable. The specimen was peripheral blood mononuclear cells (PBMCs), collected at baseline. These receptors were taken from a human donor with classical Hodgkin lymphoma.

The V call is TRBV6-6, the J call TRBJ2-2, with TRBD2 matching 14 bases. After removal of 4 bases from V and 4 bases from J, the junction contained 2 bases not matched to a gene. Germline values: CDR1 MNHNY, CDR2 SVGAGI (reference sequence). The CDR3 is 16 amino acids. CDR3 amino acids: CASSSTSGGATGELFF. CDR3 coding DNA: TGTGCCAGCAGTTCGACTAGCGGGGGGGCCACCGGGGAGCTGTTTTTT.

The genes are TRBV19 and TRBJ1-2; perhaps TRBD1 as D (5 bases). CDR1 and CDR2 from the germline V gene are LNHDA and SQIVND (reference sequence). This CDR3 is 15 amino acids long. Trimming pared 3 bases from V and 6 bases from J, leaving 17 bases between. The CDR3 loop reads CASSITFWGRDGYTF. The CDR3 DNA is TGTGCCAGTAGTATCACTTTCTGGGGCAGGGATGGCTACACCTTC. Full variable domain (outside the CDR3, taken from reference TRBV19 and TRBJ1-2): DGGITQSPKYLFRKEGQNVTLSCEQNLNHDAMYWYRQDPGQGLRLIYYSQIVNDFQKGDIAEGYSVSREKKESFPLTVTSAQKNPTAFYLCASSITFWGRDGYTFGSGTRLTVV.

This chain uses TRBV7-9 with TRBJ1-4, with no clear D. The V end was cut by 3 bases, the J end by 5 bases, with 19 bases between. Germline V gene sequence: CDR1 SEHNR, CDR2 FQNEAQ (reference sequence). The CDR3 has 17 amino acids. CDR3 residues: CASSFERSQNRNEKLFF. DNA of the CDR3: TGTGCCAGCAGCTTCGAACGTTCGCAGAACCGAAATGAAAAACTGTTTTTT.

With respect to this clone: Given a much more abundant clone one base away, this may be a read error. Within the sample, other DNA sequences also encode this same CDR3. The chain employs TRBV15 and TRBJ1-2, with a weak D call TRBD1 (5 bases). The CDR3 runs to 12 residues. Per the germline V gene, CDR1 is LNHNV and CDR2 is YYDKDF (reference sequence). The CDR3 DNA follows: TGTGCCACCAGCAGACAGGGTGATGGCTACACTTTC. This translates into CATSRQGDGYTF.

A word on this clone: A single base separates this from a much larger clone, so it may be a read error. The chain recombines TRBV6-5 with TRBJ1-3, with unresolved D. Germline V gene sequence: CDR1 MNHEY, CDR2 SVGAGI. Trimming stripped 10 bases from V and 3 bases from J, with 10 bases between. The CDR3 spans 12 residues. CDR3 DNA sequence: TGTGCCACCTACAAGGATGGAAACACCATATATTTT. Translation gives CATYKDGNTIYF.

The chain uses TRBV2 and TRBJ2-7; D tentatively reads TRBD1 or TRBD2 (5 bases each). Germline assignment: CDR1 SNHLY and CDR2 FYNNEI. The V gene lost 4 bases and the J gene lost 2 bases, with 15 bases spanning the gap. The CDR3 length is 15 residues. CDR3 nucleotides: TGTGCCAGCAGTGGAGGGGAACCTGGGCCCTACGAGCAGTACTTC. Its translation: CASSGGEPGPYEQYF. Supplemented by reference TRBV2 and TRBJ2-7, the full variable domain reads EPEVTQTPSHQVTQMGQEVILRCVPISNHLYFYWYRQILGQKVEFLVSFYNNEISEKSEIFDDQFSVERPDGSNFTLKIRSTKLEDSAMYFCASSGGEPGPYEQYFGPGTRLTVT.

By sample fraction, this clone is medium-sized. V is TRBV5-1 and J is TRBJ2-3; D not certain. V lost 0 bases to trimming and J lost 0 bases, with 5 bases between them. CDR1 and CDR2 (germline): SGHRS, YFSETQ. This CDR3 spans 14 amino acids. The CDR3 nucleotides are TGCGCCAGCAGCTTGGGGCGAAGCACAGATACGCAGTATTTT. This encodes CASSLGRSTDTQYF.

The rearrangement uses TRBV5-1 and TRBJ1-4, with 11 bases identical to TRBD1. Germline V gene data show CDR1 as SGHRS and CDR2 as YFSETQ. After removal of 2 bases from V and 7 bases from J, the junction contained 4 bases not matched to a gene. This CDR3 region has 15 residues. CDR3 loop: CASSLTGQGGEKLFF. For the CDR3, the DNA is TGCGCCAGCAGCTTAACGGGACAGGGGGGTGAAAAACTGTTTTTT.

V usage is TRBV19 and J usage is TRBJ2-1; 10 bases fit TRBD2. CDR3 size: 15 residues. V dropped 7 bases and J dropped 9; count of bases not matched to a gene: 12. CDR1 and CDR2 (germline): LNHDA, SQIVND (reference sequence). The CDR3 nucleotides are TGTGCCAGTAAGGCCCCTAGCGGGAGCTTCGGTGAGCAGTTCTTC. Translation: CASKAPSGSFGEQFF. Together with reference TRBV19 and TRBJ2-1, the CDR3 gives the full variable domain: DGGITQSPKYLFRKEGQNVTLSCEQNLNHDAMYWYRQDPGQGLRLIYYSQIVNDFQKGDIAEGYSVSREKKESFPLTVTSAQKNPTAFYLCASKAPSGSFGEQFFGPGTRLTVL.

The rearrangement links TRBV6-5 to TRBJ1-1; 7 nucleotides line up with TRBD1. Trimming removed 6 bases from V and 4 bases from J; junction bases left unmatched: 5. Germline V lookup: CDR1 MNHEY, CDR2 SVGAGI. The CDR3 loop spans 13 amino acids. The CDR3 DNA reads TGTGCCAGCAGAAGGGACAGTTTCACTGAAGCTTTCTTT. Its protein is CASRRDSFTEAFF.

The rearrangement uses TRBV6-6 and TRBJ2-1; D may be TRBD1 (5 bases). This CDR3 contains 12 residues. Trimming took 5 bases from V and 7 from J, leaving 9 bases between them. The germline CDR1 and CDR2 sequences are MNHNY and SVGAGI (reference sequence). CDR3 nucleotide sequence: TGTGCCAGCAGTCCCAGGGTGAATGAGCAGTTCTTC. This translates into CASSPRVNEQFF.

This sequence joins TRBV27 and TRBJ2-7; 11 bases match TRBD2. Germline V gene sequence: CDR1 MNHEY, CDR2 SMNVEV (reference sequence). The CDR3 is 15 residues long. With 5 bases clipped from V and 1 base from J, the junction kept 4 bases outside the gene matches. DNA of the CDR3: TGTGCCAGCAGTGCCGGGACTAGCGGATCCTACGAGCAGTACTTC. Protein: CASSAGTSGSYEQYF.

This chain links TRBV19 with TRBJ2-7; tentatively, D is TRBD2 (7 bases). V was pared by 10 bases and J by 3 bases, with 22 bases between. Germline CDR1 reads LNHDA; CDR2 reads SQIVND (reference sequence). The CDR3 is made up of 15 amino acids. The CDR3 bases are TGTGCCACTTCCGGCGGGGGCGGCGATTACTACGAGCAGTACTTC. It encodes CATSGGGGDYYEQYF.

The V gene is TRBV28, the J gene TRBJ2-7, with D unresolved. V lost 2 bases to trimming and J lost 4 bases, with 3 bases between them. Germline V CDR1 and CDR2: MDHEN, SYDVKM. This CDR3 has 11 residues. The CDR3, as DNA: TGTGCCAGCAGTTTAATATACGAGCAGTACTTC. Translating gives CASSLIYEQYF.

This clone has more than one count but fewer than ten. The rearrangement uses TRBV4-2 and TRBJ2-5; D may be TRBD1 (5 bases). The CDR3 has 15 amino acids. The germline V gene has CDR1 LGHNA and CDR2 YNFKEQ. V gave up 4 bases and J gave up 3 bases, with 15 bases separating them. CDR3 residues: CASSRGRKMEETQYF. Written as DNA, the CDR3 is TGTGCCAGCAGCCGGGGCAGGAAAATGGAAGAGACCCAGTACTTC.

The DNA for the CDR3 is TGCGCCAGCAGCCAAGGGGGGGCTTCGGAGACCCAGTACTTC. Translation gives CASSQGGASETQYF. The chain couples TRBV4-1 to TRBJ2-5; perhaps D is TRBD1 or TRBD2 (6 bases each). CDR3 length equals 14 residues. Germline lookup yields CDR1 MGHRA and CDR2 YSYEKL. The V end lost 1 base, the J end lost 5 bases, and 11 bases lay between the germline ends.

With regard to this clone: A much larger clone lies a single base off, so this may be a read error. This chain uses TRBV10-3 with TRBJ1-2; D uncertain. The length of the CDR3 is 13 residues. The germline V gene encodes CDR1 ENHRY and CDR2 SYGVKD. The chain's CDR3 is CAISEGGSTYYIF. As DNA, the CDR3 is TGTGCCATCAGTGAGGGAGGCTCGACTTACTACATCTTC.

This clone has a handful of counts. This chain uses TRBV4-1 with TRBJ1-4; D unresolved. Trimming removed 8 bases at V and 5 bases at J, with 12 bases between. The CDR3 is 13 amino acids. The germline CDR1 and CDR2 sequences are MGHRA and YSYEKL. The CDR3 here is CASRGTVNEKLFF. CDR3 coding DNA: TGCGCCAGCCGCGGTACAGTAAATGAAAAACTGTTTTTT.

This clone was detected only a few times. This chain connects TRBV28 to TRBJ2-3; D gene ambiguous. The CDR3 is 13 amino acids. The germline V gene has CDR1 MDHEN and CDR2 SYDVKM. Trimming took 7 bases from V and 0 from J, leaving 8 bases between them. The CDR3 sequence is CASTQPSTDTQYF. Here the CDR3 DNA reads TGTGCCAGCACTCAGCCTAGCACAGATACGCAGTATTTT.

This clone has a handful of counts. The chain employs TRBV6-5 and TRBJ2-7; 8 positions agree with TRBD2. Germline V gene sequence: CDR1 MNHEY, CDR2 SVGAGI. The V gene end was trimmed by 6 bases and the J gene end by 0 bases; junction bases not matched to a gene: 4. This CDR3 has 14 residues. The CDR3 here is CASRRGGLSYEQYF. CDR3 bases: TGTGCCAGCAGACGCGGGGGGCTCTCCTACGAGCAGTACTTC.

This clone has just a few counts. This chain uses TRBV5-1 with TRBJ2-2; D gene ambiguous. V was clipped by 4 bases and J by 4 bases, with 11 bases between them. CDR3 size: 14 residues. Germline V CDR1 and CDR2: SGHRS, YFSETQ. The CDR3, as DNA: TGCGCCAGCAGCCCGCTAGGTGGCACCGGGGAGCTGTTTTTT. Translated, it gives CASSPLGGTGELFF.

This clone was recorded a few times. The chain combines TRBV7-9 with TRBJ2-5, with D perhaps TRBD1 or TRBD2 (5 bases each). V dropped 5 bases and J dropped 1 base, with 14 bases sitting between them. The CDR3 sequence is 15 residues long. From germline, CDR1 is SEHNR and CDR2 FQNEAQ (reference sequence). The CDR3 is CASSATGTLQETQYF. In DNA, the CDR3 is TGTGCCAGCAGCGCAACCGGGACCCTCCAAGAGACCCAGTACTTC.

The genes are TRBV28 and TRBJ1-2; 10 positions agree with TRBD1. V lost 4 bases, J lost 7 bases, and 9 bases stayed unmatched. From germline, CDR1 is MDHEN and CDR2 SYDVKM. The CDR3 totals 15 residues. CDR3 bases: TGTGCCAGCAGTTCTAGGACAGGGGGATTTCGTGGCTACACCTTC. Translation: CASSSRTGGFRGYTF.

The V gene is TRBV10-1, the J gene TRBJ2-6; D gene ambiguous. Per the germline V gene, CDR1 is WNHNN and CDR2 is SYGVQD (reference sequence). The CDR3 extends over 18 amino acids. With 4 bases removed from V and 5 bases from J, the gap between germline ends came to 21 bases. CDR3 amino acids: CASSVGRVAQSRANVLTF. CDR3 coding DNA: TGCGCCAGCAGTGTGGGTAGAGTCGCACAAAGTCGGGCCAACGTCCTGACTTTC.

CDR3 in amino acids: CASSDPGERSYEQYF. The DNA of the CDR3 is TGCGCCAGCAGTGACCCGGGGGAGCGGTCATACGAGCAGTACTTC. The J gene is TRBJ2-5, the V gene TRBV10-2; tentatively, D is TRBD2 (6 bases). The closer fit of TRBJ2-7 to the DNA end suggests the J call may be wrong. The V gene's germline CDR1 is WSHSY and CDR2 SAAADI. The CDR3 sequence is 15 residues long.

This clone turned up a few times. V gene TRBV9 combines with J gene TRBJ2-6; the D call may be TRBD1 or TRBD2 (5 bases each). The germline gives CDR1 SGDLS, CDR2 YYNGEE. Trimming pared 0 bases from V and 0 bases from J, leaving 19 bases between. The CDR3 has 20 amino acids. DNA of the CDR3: TGTGCCAGCAGCGTAGGCTTACCGGGACCTCGGCTCTCTGGGGCCAACGTCCTGACTTTC. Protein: CASSVGLPGPRLSGANVLTF.

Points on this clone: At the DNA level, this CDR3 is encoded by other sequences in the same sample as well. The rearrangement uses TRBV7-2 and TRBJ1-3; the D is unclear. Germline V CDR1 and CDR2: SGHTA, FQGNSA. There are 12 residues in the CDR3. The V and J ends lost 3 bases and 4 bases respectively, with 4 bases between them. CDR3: CASSLGGNTIYF. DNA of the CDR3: TGTGCCAGCAGCTTGGGCGGAAACACCATATATTTT.

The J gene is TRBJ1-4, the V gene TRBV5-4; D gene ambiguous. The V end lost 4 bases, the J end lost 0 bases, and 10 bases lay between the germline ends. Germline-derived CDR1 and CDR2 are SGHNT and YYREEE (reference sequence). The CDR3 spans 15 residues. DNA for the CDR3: TGTGCCAGCAGCGTGGACGGGACAACTAATGAAAAACTGTTTTTT. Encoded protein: CASSVDGTTNEKLFF.

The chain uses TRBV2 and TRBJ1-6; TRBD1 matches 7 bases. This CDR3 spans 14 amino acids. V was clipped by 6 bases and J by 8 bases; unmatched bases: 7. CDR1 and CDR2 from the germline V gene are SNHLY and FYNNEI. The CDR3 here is CASSPDDRDSPLHF. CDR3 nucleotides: TGTGCCAGCAGCCCAGATGACAGGGATTCACCCCTCCACTTT.

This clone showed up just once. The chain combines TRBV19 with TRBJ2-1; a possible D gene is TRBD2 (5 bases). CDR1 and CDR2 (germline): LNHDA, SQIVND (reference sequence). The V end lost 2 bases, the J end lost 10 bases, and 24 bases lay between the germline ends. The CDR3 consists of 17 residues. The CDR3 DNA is TGTGCCAGTAGTATAAGCCAACTAGTTCCCGGGTTTGGGGAGCAGTTCTTC. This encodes CASSISQLVPGFGEQFF.

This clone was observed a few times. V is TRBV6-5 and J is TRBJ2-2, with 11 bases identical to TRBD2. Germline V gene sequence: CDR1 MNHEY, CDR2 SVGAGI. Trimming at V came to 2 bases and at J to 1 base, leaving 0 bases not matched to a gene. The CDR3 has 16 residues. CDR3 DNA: TGTGCCAGCAGTTACGGACTAGCGGGGAACACCGGGGAGCTGTTTTTT. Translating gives CASSYGLAGNTGELFF.

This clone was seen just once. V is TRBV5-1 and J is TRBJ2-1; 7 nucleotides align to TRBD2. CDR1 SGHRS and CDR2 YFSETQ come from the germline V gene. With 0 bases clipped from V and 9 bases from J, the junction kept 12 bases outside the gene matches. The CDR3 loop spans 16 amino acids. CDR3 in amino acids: CASSLASGDVQGEQFF. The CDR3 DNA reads TGCGCCAGCAGCTTGGCGAGCGGGGACGTCCAGGGTGAGCAGTTCTTC.